These T cell receptor beta chains were read from a single sample in a study of blood T cell repertoires in COVID-19. Some clones are missing from TCRdb's copy, which holds only in-frame ones; the method was immunoSEQ multiplex PCR. The data show about 33,000 clones, about 88% seen once. The sample was peripheral blood. The source is a man between 65 and 79 years old with acute or convalescent COVID-19. Both conserved end residues are part of each CDR3. A D gene is named only where the DNA matches it firmly. The size of a clone is reported for some rows only, either as once, few or many, or as a class for expanded clones.

V,size,D,J,DNA,CDR3
TRBV7-2,.,.,TRBJ1-3,TGTGCCAGCAGCCCCCGACAGTTAAATGGGTTAAACACCATATATTTT,CASSPRQLNGLNTIYF
TRBV19,.,.,TRBJ1-2,TGTGCCAGTAACCTGCGGGGTTCTAACTATGGCTACACCTTC,CASNLRGSNYGYTF
TRBV15,once,TRBD1,TRBJ2-1,TGTGCCACCAGCCCTTCCAGGGACAGGGGGGGACTAGGGCCCTACAATGAGCAGTTCTTC,CATSPSRDRGGLGPYNEQFF
TRBV10-3,.,.,TRBJ1-6,TGTGCCATCAGTGAGCAGAATTCACCCCTCCACTTT,CAISEQNSPLHF
TRBV4-3,once,.,TRBJ2-1,TGCGCCAGCAGCCAAGACTGGCGGCAGAACTACAATGAGCAGTTCTTC,CASSQDWRQNYNEQFF
TRBV6-5,.,.,TRBJ1-1,TGTGCCAGCAGGGCCCAGGACTACACTGAAGCTTTCTTT,CASRAQDYTEAFF
TRBV6-2/TRBV6-3,.,TRBD2,TRBJ2-3,TGTGCCAGCAGTTCTTTCCGACTAGCGGGAGGGGGCACAGATACGCAGTATTTT,CASSSFRLAGGGTDTQYF
TRBV4-2,.,.,TRBJ2-1,TGTGCCAGCAGTCCTTTGGGGGAGGTCCACAATGAGCAGTTCTTC,CASSPLGEVHNEQFF
TRBV7-3,.,TRBD2,TRBJ2-1,TGTGCCAGCAGCCGGCGACTAGCGGGAGGAGAGGATGAGCAGTTCTTC,CASSRRLAGGEDEQFF
TRBV4-1,.,TRBD1,TRBJ1-4,TGCGCCAGCAGCCAATCCGGGACAGGAGATGAAAAACTGTTTTTT,CASSQSGTGDEKLFF
TRBV3-1/TRBV3-2,.,TRBD2,TRBJ2-3,TGTGCCAGCAGCCAAAGGGAGGGCCTCGCAGATACGCAGTATTTT,CASSQREGLADTQYF
TRBV5-6,once,.,TRBJ1-6,TGTGCCAGCAGCGCCCCTAATACGAATTCACCCCTCCACTTT,CASSAPNTNSPLHF
TRBV9,few,TRBD1,TRBJ1-6,TGTGCCAGCAGCGAGGGACAGCTTAGTATCTATAATTCACCCCTCCACTTT,CASSEGQLSIYNSPLHF
TRBV19,.,.,TRBJ1-2,TGTGCCAGCTCAAAAGCGGCCATGGACAACTATGGCTACACCTTC,CASSKAAMDNYGYTF
TRBV5-4,.,.,TRBJ1-2,TGTGCCAGCAGGGAAAGGACGGGAGTTTGGTATGGCTACACCTTC,CASRERTGVWYGYTF
TRBV5-4,.,.,TRBJ2-3,TGTGCCAGCAGCCCCGCACGCGAGGCGAGCACAGATACGCAGTATTTT,CASSPAREASTDTQYF
TRBV4-1,.,.,TRBJ2-7,TGCGCCAGCAGCCAAGATGGAGGTTCCTACGAGCAGTACTTC,CASSQDGGSYEQYF
TRBV10-3,.,TRBD2,TRBJ2-5,TGTGCCATCAGTGGGGCGGGGGGTGAGACCCAGTACTTC,CAISGAGGETQYF
TRBV28,.,.,TRBJ2-3,TGTGCCAGCAAAGGGGTCCCCACAGATACGCAGTATTTT,CASKGVPTDTQYF
TRBV6-2/TRBV6-3,once,TRBD1,TRBJ2-5,TGTGCCAGCAGTATCGGGACAGGGAGGGAAGAGACCCAGTACTTC,CASSIGTGREETQYF
TRBV2,.,.,TRBJ2-2,TGTGCCAGCAGTGTGGCGGGGTACTCATCCGGGGAGCTGTTTTTT,CASSVAGYSSGELFF
TRBV5-1,.,.,TRBJ1-1,TGCGCCAGCAGCTTGTTTAACAGGGACACTGAAGCTTTCTTT,CASSLFNRDTEAFF
TRBV18,.,TRBD1,TRBJ1-2,TGTGCCAGCTCACCCGGGACAGGGGGCCTTCATGGCTACACCTTC,CASSPGTGGLHGYTF
TRBV7-2,.,.,TRBJ1-2,TGTGCCAGCAGCTTAGCGAAGGGGGACTATGGCTACACCTTC,CASSLAKGDYGYTF
TRBV5-1,.,.,TRBJ1-4,TGCGCCAGCAGCTGGGGGCCCAATGAAAAACTGTTTTTT,CASSWGPNEKLFF
TRBV28,.,TRBD1,TRBJ1-1,TGTGCCACGTTCAGGGGGCGCGCGCTGGACACTGAAGCTTTCTTT,CATFRGRALDTEAFF
TRBV6-5,.,.,TRBJ1-2,TGTGCCAGCAGCCCAATCACGGGGGGGGACTATGGCTACACCTTC,CASSPITGGDYGYTF
TRBV9,.,TRBD2,TRBJ2-1,TGTGCCAGCAGCGTAGCTAGCGGGACCCACAATGAGCAGTTCTTC,CASSVASGTHNEQFF
TRBV12-5,.,.,TRBJ1-1,TGTGCTAGTGGTTTGGTCCCGGGGGACTCTGAAGCTTTCTTT,CASGLVPGDSEAFF
TRBV2,.,TRBD1,TRBJ1-4,TGTGCCAGCACCGTTGACAGGGGTAATGAAAAACTGTTTTTT,CASTVDRGNEKLFF